A single sample gave rise to the 26 T cell receptor beta chains below, sequenced in a study of blood T cells in healthy people across ages. Next came a second PCR, run for about 7 to 12 cycles, which used a sample-barcoded 5' primer along with a J-beta primer mix. Each CDR3 protein is one row after TCRdb ran MiXCR on the 5' RACE reads. Among a few hundred thousand distinct CDR3 sequences listed, approximately 52% were seen once. Sequenced sample: blood. These TCRs come from a man aged 60-69 years in good health.

The CDR3 bases are TGCGCCAGCAGCCAATCTGAGTTCATGAACACTGAAGCTTTCTTT. Translated: CASSQSEFMNTEAFF. The V and J genes are TRBV4-1 and TRBJ1-1; D unresolved. The CDR3 spans 15 residues. V was pared by 2 bases and J by 0 bases, with 10 bases between. The V gene's germline CDR1 is MGHRA and CDR2 YSYEKL.

The chain employs TRBV12-3 or TRBV12-4 and TRBJ2-5; 9 bases align to TRBD2. The CDR3 loop spans 15 amino acids. V lost 8 bases to trimming and J lost 5 bases; unmatched junction nucleotides: 12. CDR3 sequence (DNA): TGTGCCAGCGCGACCAGCGGGGGGTTCGGTGAGACCCAGTACTTC. Translated, it gives CASATSGGFGETQYF.

The chain recombines TRBV28 with TRBJ2-4; TRBD1 or TRBD2 may be the D gene (5 bases each). In germline, CDR1 is MDHEN, CDR2 SYDVKM. The CDR3 totals 13 residues. The V end lost 4 bases, the J end lost 13 bases, and 17 bases lay between the germline ends. The CDR3 spells CASSWGLGGEQYF. CDR3 sequence (DNA): TGTGCCAGCAGTTGGGGCCTTGGAGGTGAGCAGTACTTC.

As concerns this clonotype: A much bigger clone sits one base away, suggesting this may be a read error. The J gene is TRBJ1-5, the V gene TRBV6-5; possibly TRBD1 for D (5 bases). Germline V gene lookup returns CDR1 MNHEY and CDR2 SVGAGI. The CDR3 covers 15 residues. Deletions cut 4 bases from V and 1 base from J, with 11 bases between. The CDR3 spells CASSSERGSNQPQHF. CDR3 in DNA: TGTGCCAGCAGTTCCGAGCGGGGCAGCAATCAGCCCCAGCATTTT.

This clonotype has at least ten counts. This chain connects TRBV7-6 to TRBJ1-2; no reliable D call. The germline gives CDR1 SGHVS, CDR2 FNYEAQ. V lost 1 base and J lost 6, with 15 bases in between. There are 15 residues in the CDR3. In DNA, the CDR3 is TGTGCCAGCAGCTTAGGGGGTCGGTTCTTCGATGGCTACACCTTC. This codes for CASSLGGRFFDGYTF.

V gene TRBV6-5 combines with J gene TRBJ2-6, with D tentatively TRBD1 (6 bases). Germline lookup yields CDR1 MNHEY and CDR2 SVGAGI. V was clipped by 4 bases and J by 0 bases, with 22 bases between them. The CDR3 is 20 amino acids. The CDR3 sequence: CASSSDPGQATRSGANVLTF. The CDR3 bases are TGTGCCAGCAGTTCCGACCCGGGACAAGCCACCCGCTCTGGGGCCAACGTCCTGACTTTC.

The rearrangement links TRBV6-5 to TRBJ2-1, with D perhaps TRBD2 (5 bases). CDR1 is MNHEY and CDR2 is SVGAGI in the germline V gene. There are 15 residues in the CDR3. Trimming took off 2 bases at V and 9 bases at J, with 17 bases between the two ends. The CDR3 DNA is TGTGCCAGCAGTTACAGGGCAGCAGCCCGGGGTGAGCAGTTCTTC. As protein: CASSYRAAARGEQFF.

This chain links TRBV29-1 with TRBJ2-1; D gene ambiguous. Germline values: CDR1 SQVTM, CDR2 ANQGSEA. This CDR3 region has 12 residues. Trimming shortened V by 7 bases and J by 2 bases, and 9 bases separated the two germline ends. The CDR3 DNA reads as TGCAGCGCCCAAGTACCCTACAATGAGCAGTTCTTC. Translated, it gives CSAQVPYNEQFF.

This clonotype occurred a few times. CDR3 sequence: CAWSRTTGPNYGYTF. The CDR3 region has the DNA TGTGCCTGGAGTAGAACGACAGGGCCGAACTATGGCTACACCTTC. V is TRBV30 and J is TRBJ1-2, with TRBD1 matching over 7 bases. Germline lookup yields CDR1 GTSNPN and CDR2 SVGIG (reference sequence). This CDR3 has 15 amino acids. J lost 2 bases, V lost 2 bases, and 8 bases had no gene match.

The chain employs TRBV20-1 and TRBJ2-2; D might be TRBD1 or TRBD2, each matching 7 bases. This CDR3 has 13 amino acids. Trimming left V 6 bases short and J 7 bases short, with 15 bases between. The germline V gene encodes CDR1 DFQATT and CDR2 SNEGSKA (reference sequence). The CDR3 sequence: CSASPGGGGELFF. The CDR3 nucleotides read TGCAGTGCCAGCCCAGGGGGGGGCGGGGAGCTGTTTTTT.

V is TRBV4-2 and J is TRBJ2-5; 8 nucleotides agree with TRBD2. The CDR3 totals 15 residues. The V gene end was trimmed by 5 bases and the J gene end by 9 bases; junction bases not matched to a gene: 14. Germline values: CDR1 LGHNA, CDR2 YNFKEQ. The CDR3 loop reads CASSSPGTSQGAQYF. The CDR3 DNA reads TGTGCCAGCAGCTCGCCCGGGACTAGTCAAGGTGCCCAGTACTTC.

The J gene is TRBJ2-1, the V gene TRBV29-1, with 8 bases lining up with TRBD2. The CDR3 is 14 amino acids. Per the germline V gene, CDR1 is SQVTM and CDR2 is ANQGSEA. With 3 bases clipped from V and 4 bases from J, the junction kept 5 bases outside the gene matches. DNA of the CDR3: TGCAGCGTTGAGGCGGGAGGTTCTTACAATGAGCAGTTCTTC. Its protein is CSVEAGGSYNEQFF.

In this sample, this clonotype turned up a few times. The chain combines TRBV29-1 with TRBJ2-7; 7 bases align to TRBD1. In germline, CDR1 is SQVTM, CDR2 ANQGSEA. The CDR3 contains 15 residues. V lost 5 bases, J lost 5 bases, and 15 bases stayed unmatched. The CDR3 is CSVFKAAGTAHEQYF. The CDR3 nucleotides are TGCAGCGTTTTTAAAGCTGCCGGGACAGCACACGAGCAGTACTTC.

This clonotype was seen only a few times. V and J are TRBV20-1 and TRBJ2-1, with 7 bases fitting TRBD2. This CDR3 has 14 residues. Germline V lookup: CDR1 DFQATT, CDR2 SNEGSKA (reference sequence). Trimming removed 6 bases from V and 5 bases from J; junction bases left unmatched: 10. The chain's CDR3 is CSARDYEKNNEQFF. The CDR3 nucleotides read TGCAGTGCCAGGGACTACGAAAAGAACAATGAGCAGTTCTTC.

This clonotype occurred a few times. The CDR3 loop is CASSLWAGDKGEQFF. Written as DNA, the CDR3 is TGCGCCAGCAGCTTGTGGGCCGGGGATAAGGGTGAGCAGTTCTTC. The V call is TRBV5-1, the J call TRBJ2-1, with a weak D call TRBD2 (5 bases). Germline CDR1 SGHRS, CDR2 YFSETQ. This CDR3 spans 15 amino acids. The V end lost 1 base, the J end lost 9 bases, and 17 bases lay between the germline ends.

Only a few counts were recorded for this clonotype. This chain uses TRBV6-1 with TRBJ1-2; 12 bases are a match to TRBD1. This CDR3 region has 16 residues. Trimming took 0 bases from V and 8 from J; bases not matched to a gene: 7. The V gene's germline CDR1 is MNHNS and CDR2 SASEGT. CDR3 loop: CASSEAGTGGAGGYTF. The CDR3 DNA is TGTGCCAGCAGTGAAGCGGGGACAGGGGGCGCGGGAGGCTACACCTTC.

A single count supports this clonotype. The V gene is TRBV3-1, the J gene TRBJ1-2; no reliable D call. The V gene lost 4 bases and the J gene lost 1 base, with 13 bases spanning the gap. The CDR3 loop spans 15 amino acids. CDR1 LGHDT and CDR2 YNNKEL come from the germline V gene (reference sequence). This chain's CDR3 is CASSPLGMSNYGYTF. The DNA of the CDR3 is TGTGCCAGCAGCCCCCTCGGGATGAGTAACTATGGCTACACCTTC.

V usage is TRBV3-1 and J usage is TRBJ2-1, with D perhaps matching TRBD2 (6 bases). The germline V gene encodes CDR1 LGHDT and CDR2 YNNKEL (reference sequence). V was trimmed by 0 bases and J by 5 bases, leaving 17 bases between them. CDR3 length: 17 residues. The CDR3 spells CASSQDPGTRVNNEQFF. The DNA for the CDR3 is TGTGCCAGCAGCCAAGATCCCGGGACTCGGGTTAACAATGAGCAGTTCTTC.

The chain employs TRBV5-1 and TRBJ2-5, with 10 bases that match TRBD2. Germline V gene sequence: CDR1 SGHRS, CDR2 YFSETQ. The CDR3 covers 16 residues. V lost 4 bases to trimming and J lost 5 bases; unmatched junction nucleotides: 11. The CDR3 nucleotides are TGCGCCAGCAGCCCGATCACTAGCGGGGTTGCGGAGACCCAGTACTTC. This sequence encodes CASSPITSGVAETQYF.

The chain employs TRBV4-3 and TRBJ2-1, with D tentatively TRBD2 (6 bases). The V and J ends lost 4 bases and 7 bases respectively, with 17 bases between them. The CDR3 covers 15 residues. Germline V CDR1 and CDR2: LGHNA, YSLEER. The CDR3: CASSRRDAPRNEQFF. The CDR3 nucleotides are TGCGCCAGCAGCCGGCGGGACGCACCCAGGAATGAGCAGTTCTTC.

This clonotype appeared a few times. The chain uses TRBV5-1 and TRBJ1-6; 9 bases match TRBD1. The germline V gene encodes CDR1 SGHRS and CDR2 YFSETQ. J was trimmed by 6 bases and V by 1 base; bases with no gene match: 2. The CDR3 is 15 amino acids. CDR3 bases: TGCGCCAGCAGCTTGCCGGGACAGGGTAATTCACCCCTCCACTTT. Its protein product is CASSLPGQGNSPLHF.

The chain carries TRBV6-2 or TRBV6-3 and TRBJ1-1; 12 bases are shared with TRBD1. The CDR3 contains 15 residues. Germline V gene data show CDR1 as MNHEY and CDR2 as SVGEGT. V trimming: 2 bases; J trimming: 8 bases; junction bases outside the gene matches: 6. For the CDR3, the DNA is TGTGCCAGCAGTTACGCATCCGGGACAGGGGGCGAAGCTTTCTTT. It encodes CASSYASGTGGEAFF.

The V call is TRBV25-1, the J call TRBJ1-6, with D perhaps TRBD1 (5 bases). There are 16 residues in the CDR3. Looked up from germline, CDR1 is MGHDK and CDR2 is SYGVNS. V was pared by 1 base and J by 6 bases, with 13 bases between. CDR3 nucleotides: TGTGCCAGCAGTGAATTAAGGGGCAGAGCTAATTCACCCCTCCACTTT. Its protein is CASSELRGRANSPLHF.

CDR3 region: CATSDRLGGDTQYF. The CDR3 DNA sequence: TGTGCCACCAGTGATAGACTAGGAGGAGATACGCAGTATTTT. The rearrangement uses TRBV24-1 and TRBJ2-3; D is possibly TRBD2 (6 bases). Germline CDR1 KGHDR, CDR2 SFDVKD. The CDR3 has 14 residues. V was cut by 3 bases and J by 5 bases, with 11 bases left in between.

This sequence joins TRBV20-1 and TRBJ2-3, with TRBD1 matching over 9 bases. J gave up 2 bases and V 2 bases, and 5 bases lay outside the gene matches. Germline CDR1 is DFQATT and CDR2 is SNEGSKA (reference sequence). This CDR3 contains 15 residues. The CDR3 reads CSARPGQGFTDTQYF. The CDR3 DNA reads as TGCAGTGCTAGACCGGGACAGGGTTTCACAGATACGCAGTATTTT.

CDR3 sequence (DNA): TGTGCCACCAGCAGAGTGGTCTCGGAGACCCAGTACTTC. Protein sequence: CATSRVVSETQYF. The chain joins TRBV15 to TRBJ2-7; D ambiguous. Matching the DNA end better, TRBJ2-5 makes the J call doubtful. CDR1 is LNHNV, CDR2 YYDKDF, per germline (reference sequence). This CDR3 comprises 13 residues.